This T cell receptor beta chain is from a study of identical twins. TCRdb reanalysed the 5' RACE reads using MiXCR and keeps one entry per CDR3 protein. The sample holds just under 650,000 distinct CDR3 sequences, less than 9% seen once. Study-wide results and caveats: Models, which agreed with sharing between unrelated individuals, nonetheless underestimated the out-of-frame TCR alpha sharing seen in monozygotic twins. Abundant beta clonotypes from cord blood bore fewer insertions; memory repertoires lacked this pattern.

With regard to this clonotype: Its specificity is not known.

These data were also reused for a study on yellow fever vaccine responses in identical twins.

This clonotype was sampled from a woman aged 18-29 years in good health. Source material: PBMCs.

The CDR3 sequence is CASSKDRDRNQPQHF. In DNA form, the CDR3 reads TGTGCCAGCAGCAAGGACAGGGACCGGAATCAGCCCCAGCATTTT. The V and J genes are TRBV5-5 and TRBJ1-5; 8 bases align to TRBD1. The germline gives CDR1 SGHKS, CDR2 YYEKEE (reference sequence). V shed 4 bases, J shed 4 bases, and the junction held 7 bases outside the gene matches. CDR3 length: 15 amino acids.